One and the same sample provided the 17 T cell receptor beta chains below, sequenced in a study of blood T cell repertoires in COVID-19. Sequencing was performed with immunoSEQ multiplex PCR; in TCRdb, only in-frame clones are kept and a portion is missing. Of about 39,000 clones in the sample, about 86% were seen once. The sequenced sample consisted of peripheral blood. These TCRs come from a man aged 35-49 years with active COVID-19.

This clone was counted a single time. The gene calls are TRBV11-3 and TRBJ2-7; TRBD1 agrees at 7 bases. Germline assignment: CDR1 SGHNT and CDR2 YENEEA. V lost 1 base, J lost 3 bases, and 3 bases stayed unmatched. The CDR3 extends over 14 amino acids. The CDR3 sequence is CASSLGGQSYEQYF. The CDR3, as DNA: TGTGCCAGCAGCTTAGGGGGACAGAGCTACGAGCAGTACTTC.

The CDR3 DNA reads TGTGCCAGTAGTATGGCTTACAATGAGCAGTTCTTC. This codes for CASSMAYNEQFF. The V and J genes are TRBV19 and TRBJ2-1; no clear D gene. CDR1 is LNHDA, CDR2 SQIVND, per germline (reference sequence). This CDR3 is 12 amino acids long. V gave up 3 bases and J gave up 4 bases, with 4 bases separating them.

V is TRBV7-3 and J is TRBJ2-1; D is perhaps TRBD2 (5 bases). The CDR3 consists of 17 residues. Trimming pared 2 bases from V and 0 bases from J, leaving 14 bases between. Germline-derived CDR1 and CDR2 are SGHTA and FQGTGA. CDR3 nucleotides: TGTGCCAGCAGCTTAGTTGGTAGCGAAAGCTCCTACAATGAGCAGTTCTTC. It translates to CASSLVGSESSYNEQFF.

The chain has TRBV2 and TRBJ2-7, with 12 bases identical to TRBD2. The CDR3 is 15 amino acids. Germline CDR1 reads SNHLY; CDR2 reads FYNNEI. V lost 5 bases, J lost 2 bases, and 4 bases stayed unmatched. DNA of the CDR3: TGTGCCAGCAGTAAACTAGCGGGAGGTCCCTACGAGCAGTACTTC. This translates into CASSKLAGGPYEQYF.

The rearrangement uses TRBV5-1 and TRBJ2-1; 13 bases are a match to TRBD2. With V trimmed by 2 bases and J by 10 bases, 9 bases remained unmatched. The CDR3 runs to 16 residues. Germline-derived CDR1 and CDR2 are SGHRS and YFSETQ. CDR3 loop: CASSLGLAGVYEEQFF. DNA for the CDR3: TGCGCCAGCAGCTTAGGACTAGCGGGAGTATATGAGGAGCAGTTCTTC.

This clone is a singleton in its sample. V usage is TRBV28 and J usage is TRBJ1-2, with D unresolved. The V and J ends lost 5 bases and 11 bases respectively, with 12 bases between them. The CDR3 sequence is 11 residues long. Germline assignment: CDR1 MDHEN and CDR2 SYDVKM. The CDR3 spells CASSRQDKYTF. The CDR3 coding sequence is TGTGCCAGCAGTAGGCAGGATAAATACACCTTC.

The V and J genes are TRBV20-1 and TRBJ2-7; D remains unclear. This CDR3 contains 9 residues. V lost 6 bases and J 10 bases, leaving 10 bases between the germline ends. Germline assignment: CDR1 DFQATT and CDR2 SNEGSKA (reference sequence). In DNA form, the CDR3 reads TGCAGTGCCCCCGAACTTCAGTACTTC. It yields the protein CSAPELQYF.

The CDR3 coding sequence is TGTGCCACGAGACCCCTAGCGGGAGGTCAGTACGAGCAGTACTTC. Protein: CATRPLAGGQYEQYF. The chain links TRBV28 to TRBJ2-7, with 11 positions matching TRBD2. V lost 10 bases to trimming and J lost 4 bases; unmatched junction nucleotides: 12. This CDR3 spans 15 amino acids. CDR1 is MDHEN and CDR2 is SYDVKM in the germline V gene.

V is TRBV19 and J is TRBJ2-6, with 8 bases fitting TRBD2. V dropped 8 bases and J dropped 2; count of bases not matched to a gene: 2. Germline V gene data show CDR1 as LNHDA and CDR2 as SQIVND (reference sequence). The CDR3 runs 14 residues. The chain's CDR3 is CASAGGAGANVLTF. In DNA form, the CDR3 reads TGTGCCAGTGCCGGGGGGGCTGGGGCCAACGTCCTGACTTTC.

This rearrangement joins TRBV3-1 (or the pseudogene TRBV3-2) to TRBJ2-5; TRBD2 matches at 11 bases. Germline assignment: CDR1 LGHDT and CDR2 YNNKEL (reference sequence). Losses at the gene ends were 4 bases for V and 3 bases for J; bases not matched to a gene: 4. The CDR3 length is 15 residues. Written as DNA, the CDR3 is TGTGCCAGCAGCCCACTAGCGGGAGTCGAAGAGACCCAGTACTTC. Its protein product is CASSPLAGVEETQYF.

This sequence joins TRBV11-2 and TRBJ2-3; D is ambiguous. CDR3 size: 16 residues. The V gene lost 1 base and the J gene lost 2 bases, with 13 bases spanning the gap. Germline lookup yields CDR1 SGHAT and CDR2 FQNNGV. CDR3 protein: CASSLGADTLTDTQYF. The CDR3 coding sequence is TGTGCCAGCAGCTTAGGGGCAGATACACTCACAGATACGCAGTATTTT.

This clone was detected once. The chain couples TRBV11-2 to TRBJ2-7, with D tentatively TRBD2 (6 bases). There are 14 residues in the CDR3. Trimming shortened V by 5 bases and J by 0 bases, and 11 bases separated the two germline ends. Looked up from germline, CDR1 is SGHAT and CDR2 is FQNNGV. The CDR3 bases are TGTGCCAGCAGCGACACCGGGAGCTCCTACGAGCAGTACTTC. Translating gives CASSDTGSSYEQYF.

This sequence joins TRBV30 and TRBJ2-7; 8 nucleotides line up with TRBD1. The CDR3 has 13 amino acids. The J segment lost 0 bases and the V segment lost 4 bases, leaving 2 bases of the junction unmatched. Germline V gene lookup returns CDR1 GTSNPN and CDR2 SVGIG (reference sequence). CDR3 DNA: TGTGCCTGGACGACAGGGGCCTCCTACGAGCAGTACTTC. This gives the protein CAWTTGASYEQYF.

This rearrangement joins TRBV19 to TRBJ2-1; maybe TRBD2 (5 bases). CDR1 is LNHDA and CDR2 is SQIVND in the germline V gene (reference sequence). Trimming removed 5 bases at V and 1 base at J, with 12 bases between. The CDR3 loop spans 15 amino acids. CDR3: CASSDRSGSYNEQFF. CDR3 bases: TGTGCCAGTAGTGACCGGTCGGGGTCCTACAATGAGCAGTTCTTC.

V is TRBV19 and J is TRBJ1-5; D gene ambiguous. This CDR3 spans 14 amino acids. The V gene lost 4 bases and the J gene lost 4 bases, with 11 bases spanning the gap. Germline V lookup: CDR1 LNHDA, CDR2 SQIVND (reference sequence). The CDR3, as DNA: TGTGCCAGTAGTACGTGGGCGTCAAATCAGCCCCAGCATTTT. It yields the protein CASSTWASNQPQHF.

This chain connects TRBV6-5 to TRBJ1-5, with D uncertain. The germline V and J ends were trimmed by 5 bases and 6 bases, with 11 bases remaining between them. This CDR3 has 13 amino acids. CDR1 is MNHEY, CDR2 SVGAGI, per germline. This CDR3 is CASSMRRGQPQHF. In DNA form, the CDR3 reads TGTGCCAGCAGTATGAGACGGGGTCAGCCCCAGCATTTT.

V usage is TRBV4-2 and J usage is TRBJ1-2; no firm D call. Trimming removed 4 bases at V and 7 bases at J, with 13 bases between. This CDR3 has 13 residues. The V gene's germline CDR1 is LGHNA and CDR2 YNFKEQ. The CDR3 bases are TGTGCCAGCAGCCGTCCAACAGTGGGTGGCTACACCTTC. It yields the protein CASSRPTVGGYTF.